Below, one T cell receptor (beta chain) is given with its context. The data belong to a study of blood T cell repertoires in COVID-19. CDR1 and CDR2 from the germline V gene are SGHRS and YFSETQ. This CDR3 region has 14 residues. With V trimmed by 1 base and J by 8 bases, 4 bases remained unmatched. Sequencing was performed with immunoSEQ multiplex PCR; in TCRdb, only in-frame clones are kept and a portion is missing. The sample carries 200,000 to 250,000 clones, around 81% recorded once. This TCR came from a human donor in a cohort sampled during active COVID-19. The V gene is TRBV5-1, the J gene TRBJ2-1; 9 nucleotides line up with TRBD1. The sample was peripheral blood. The chain's CDR3 is CASSLWDREDEQFF. The CDR3 DNA reads as TGCGCCAGCAGCTTGTGGGACAGGGAGGATGAGCAGTTCTTC.